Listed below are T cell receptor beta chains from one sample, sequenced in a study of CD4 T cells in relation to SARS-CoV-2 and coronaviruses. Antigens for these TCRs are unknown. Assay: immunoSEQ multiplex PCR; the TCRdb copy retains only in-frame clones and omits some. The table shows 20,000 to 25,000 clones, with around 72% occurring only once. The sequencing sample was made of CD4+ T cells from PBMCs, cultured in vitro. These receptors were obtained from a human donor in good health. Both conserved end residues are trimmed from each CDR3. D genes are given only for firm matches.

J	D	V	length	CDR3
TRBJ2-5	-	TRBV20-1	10	SASSRRETQY
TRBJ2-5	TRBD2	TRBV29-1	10	SSRLAQETQY
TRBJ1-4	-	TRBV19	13	ASSTLRDPEEKLF
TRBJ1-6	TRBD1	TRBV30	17	AWSVARLQGVSYNSPLH
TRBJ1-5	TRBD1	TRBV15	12	ATTPFTGDQPQH
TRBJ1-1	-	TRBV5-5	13	ASSLATGSTTEAF
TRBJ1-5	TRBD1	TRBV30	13	AWSVGDRGSQPQH
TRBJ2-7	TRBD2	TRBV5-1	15	ASSLSSGTSGTYEQY
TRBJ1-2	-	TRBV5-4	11	ASSPRQDYGYT
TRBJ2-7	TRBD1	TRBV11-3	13	ASSQGGQGPYEQY
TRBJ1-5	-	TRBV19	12	ASSKAYSNQPQH
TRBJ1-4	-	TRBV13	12	ASSPPGTNEKLF
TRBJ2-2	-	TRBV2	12	ASSQRWGTGELF
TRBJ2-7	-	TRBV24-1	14	ATSENPDRGHYEQY
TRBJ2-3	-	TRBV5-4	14	ASSLRTGTSTDTQY
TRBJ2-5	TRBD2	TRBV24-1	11	ATNDGRGETQY
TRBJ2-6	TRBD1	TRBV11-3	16	ASSPTGTGYSGANVLT
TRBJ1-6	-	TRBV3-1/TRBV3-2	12	ATIGSSYNSPLH
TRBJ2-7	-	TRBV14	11	ASSQSTSYEQY
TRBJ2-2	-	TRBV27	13	ASSSAGKLTGELF
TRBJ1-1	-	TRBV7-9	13	ASSFPQGGTTEAF
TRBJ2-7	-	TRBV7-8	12	ASSLAAGRYEQY
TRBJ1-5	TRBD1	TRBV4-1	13	ASSPAGQATQPQH
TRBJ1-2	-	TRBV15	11	ATSRESQYGYT
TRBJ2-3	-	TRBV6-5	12	ASTKPGHTDTQY
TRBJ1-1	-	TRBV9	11	ASSVGGATEAF
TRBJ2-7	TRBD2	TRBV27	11	APGGGSPYEQY
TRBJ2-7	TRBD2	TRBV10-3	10	AIGDYSYEQY
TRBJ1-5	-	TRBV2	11	ASKGEVNQPQH
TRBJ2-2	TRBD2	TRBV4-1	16	ASSLIGLAGAHTGELF
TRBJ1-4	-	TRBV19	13	ASSPRIASGEKLF
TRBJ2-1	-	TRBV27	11	ASSFVGYNEQF
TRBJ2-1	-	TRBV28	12	ASLGGGLYNEQF
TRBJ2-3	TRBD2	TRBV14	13	ASSPAGTNTDTQY
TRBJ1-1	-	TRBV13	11	ASSLGRGRAAF
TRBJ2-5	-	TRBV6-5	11	ASRRDVTETQY
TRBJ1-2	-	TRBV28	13	ASSLGTPRHYGYT
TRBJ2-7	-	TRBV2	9	ASSESGEQY
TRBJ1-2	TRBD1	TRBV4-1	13	ASSQDEGQPYGYT
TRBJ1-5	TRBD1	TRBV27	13	ASSRTGGGNQPQH
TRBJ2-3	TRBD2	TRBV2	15	ASSEGGTRGFTDTQY
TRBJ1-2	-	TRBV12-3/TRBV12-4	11	ASSLGTARGYT
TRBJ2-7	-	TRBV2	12	ASSELRVPYEQY
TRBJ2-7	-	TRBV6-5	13	ASSYSGVSGYEQY
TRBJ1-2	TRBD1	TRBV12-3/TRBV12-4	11	AIHDRGRVGYT
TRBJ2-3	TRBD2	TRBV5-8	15	ASSLSPLAGGTDTQY
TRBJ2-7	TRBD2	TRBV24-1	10	ATASGSYEQY
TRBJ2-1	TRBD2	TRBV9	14	ASSLRLANSYNEQF